The next 27 T cell receptor beta chains were all read from a single sample in a study of T-cell memory formation after mild COVID-19. TCRdb fed the 5' RACE reads into MiXCR, producing one record per CDR3 protein. The profile covers about 340,000 distinct CDR3 sequences, with approximately 15% appearing a single time and around a fifth taken by the ten largest. The sequenced sample consisted of PBMCs or a T cell subset sorted from them (not recorded which). These receptors were obtained from a man younger than 30 who had mild COVID-19 (a few samples of this study predate the infection). Cell type and time point are not known.

This clonotype has just a few counts. The gene calls are TRBV2 and TRBJ2-6, with 10 bases fitting TRBD2. V lost 4 bases, J lost 0 bases, and 6 bases stayed unmatched. The germline CDR1 and CDR2 sequences are SNHLY and FYNNEI. The CDR3 totals 18 residues. For the CDR3, the DNA is TGTGCCAGCAGTGTTGGCCTAGCGGGGGCCTCTGGGGCCAACGTCCTGACTTTC. It is translated as CASSVGLAGASGANVLTF.

The chain has TRBV6-5 and TRBJ1-5; possible D gene TRBD1, 6 bases. This CDR3 comprises 13 residues. Germline V CDR1 and CDR2: MNHEY, SVGAGI. DNA of the CDR3: TGTGCGGCAGGGGTCCGAAGCAATCAGCCCCAGCATTTT. Protein sequence: CAAGVRSNQPQHF.

J is TRBJ1-1 and V is TRBV29-1, with D tentatively TRBD1 (5 bases). Germline CDR1 is SQVTM and CDR2 is ANQGSEA. The germline V and J ends were trimmed by 8 bases and 2 bases, with 24 bases remaining between them. The CDR3 has 16 residues. The DNA for the CDR3 is TGCAGCCTTGCGTTCGGGGCAAGGACGGAAAACACTGAAGCTTTCTTT. This translates into CSLAFGARTENTEAFF.

The chain is built from TRBV27 and TRBJ2-5; 8 bases align to TRBD1. CDR1 MNHEY and CDR2 SMNVEV come from the germline V gene (reference sequence). The V and J ends lost 5 bases and 6 bases, in that order; junction bases with no gene match: 5. The CDR3 sequence is 13 residues long. CDR3 nucleotide sequence: TGTGCCAGCAGTGACAGGGGAATACAGACCCAGTACTTC. It codes for CASSDRGIQTQYF.

The table lists this clonotype with many counts. The chain is built from TRBV20-1 and TRBJ1-2; TRBD1 is a possible D gene (5 bases). Trimming took off 5 bases at V and 2 bases at J, with 9 bases between the two ends. Germline CDR1 and CDR2: DFQATT and SNEGSKA (reference sequence). This CDR3 has 12 residues. CDR3 in amino acids: CSAGRDNYGYTF. Here the CDR3 DNA reads TGCAGTGCTGGCCGGGACAACTATGGCTACACCTTC.

In this sample, this clonotype turned up many times. The rearrangement joins TRBV10-2 to TRBJ2-3; possible D gene TRBD2, 6 bases. V was shortened by 6 bases and J by 0 bases, with 10 bases between the two germline ends. This CDR3 has 14 amino acids. CDR1 is WSHSY, CDR2 SAAADI, per germline. CDR3 sequence: CASSTSTSTDTQYF. CDR3 coding DNA: TGCGCCAGCAGCACTAGCACCAGCACAGATACGCAGTATTTT.

This chain uses TRBV29-1 with TRBJ2-1, with D possibly matching TRBD1 (6 bases). The germline CDR1 and CDR2 sequences are SQVTM and ANQGSEA. V was pared by 5 bases and J by 1 base, with 12 bases between. The CDR3 is made up of 14 amino acids. The CDR3 reads CSVIDRRSYNEQFF. The CDR3 DNA reads TGCAGCGTTATTGACAGGCGATCCTACAATGAGCAGTTCTTC.

This clonotype has at least ten counts. The chain carries TRBV5-4 and TRBJ2-2, with 12 bases lining up with TRBD1. Germline trimming cut 0 bases from V and 6 bases from J; bases unmatched to any gene: 6. The CDR3 sequence is 17 residues long. Germline lookup yields CDR1 SGHNT and CDR2 YYREEE (reference sequence). The CDR3 DNA is TGTGCCAGCAGCTTGGCAGGGACAGGGGGCGCGGCCGGGGAGCTGTTTTTT. It is translated as CASSLAGTGGAAGELFF.

In its sample, this clonotype was seen a few times. J is TRBJ1-5 and V is TRBV4-1, with TRBD1 matching 8 bases. The CDR3 runs 16 residues. V lost 2 bases, J lost 6 bases, and 9 bases stayed unmatched. In germline, CDR1 is MGHRA, CDR2 YSYEKL. Written as DNA, the CDR3 is TGCGCCAGCAGCCAACGAATCCGGGACAGGTTTCAGCCCCAGCATTTT. Amino acids: CASSQRIRDRFQPQHF.

This clonotype was picked up a small number of times. The J gene is TRBJ1-1, the V gene TRBV15; D remains ambiguous. The CDR3 has 13 residues. The germline CDR1 and CDR2 sequences are LNHNV and YYDKDF (reference sequence). Trimming removed 4 bases at V and 0 bases at J, with 6 bases between. CDR3 sequence (DNA): TGTGCCACCAGCAACGGGATGAACACTGAAGCTTTCTTT. It specifies CATSNGMNTEAFF.

The chain employs TRBV27 and TRBJ2-5; 8 bases fit TRBD1. After removal of 5 bases from V and 3 bases from J, the junction contained 2 bases not matched to a gene. Germline loops: CDR1 MNHEY, CDR2 SMNVEV (reference sequence). The CDR3 extends over 13 amino acids. CDR3: CASSKTGEETQYF. The CDR3 DNA reads TGTGCCAGCAGTAAGACAGGGGAAGAGACCCAGTACTTC.

The V and J genes are TRBV29-1 and TRBJ1-1; D not certain. The germline V and J ends were trimmed by 4 bases and 4 bases, with 10 bases remaining between them. The CDR3 totals 12 residues. Per the germline V gene, CDR1 is SQVTM and CDR2 is ANQGSEA. CDR3 sequence reads: CSVAKGLTEAFF. The CDR3 DNA is TGCAGCGTTGCCAAGGGTCTCACTGAAGCTTTCTTT. Complete variable domain (other parts from reference TRBV29-1 and TRBJ1-1): SAVISQKPSRDICQRGTSLTIQCQVDSQVTMMFWYRQQPGQSLTLIATANQGSEATYESGFVIDKFPISRPNLTFSTLTVSNMSPEDSSIYLCSVAKGLTEAFFGQGTRLTVV.

The gene calls are TRBV7-7 and TRBJ2-5; D is ambiguous. This CDR3 spans 13 amino acids. Germline V gene lookup returns CDR1 SSHAT and CDR2 FNYEAQ (reference sequence). Trimming cost V 5 bases and J 2 bases, with 9 bases left between them. The DNA for the CDR3 is TGTGCCAGCAGCCGGGCCTTTCAAGAGACCCAGTACTTC. Encoded protein: CASSRAFQETQYF.

The rearrangement joins TRBV2 to TRBJ2-3; D could derive from TRBD1 or TRBD2 (5 bases each). The germline V and J ends were trimmed by 7 bases and 3 bases, with 17 bases remaining between them. Germline V gene data show CDR1 as SNHLY and CDR2 as FYNNEI. This CDR3 has 15 residues. CDR3 sequence (DNA): TGTGCCAGCACAGAGGATGGGGACCGGACAGATACGCAGTATTTT. Translated: CASTEDGDRTDTQYF. The variable domain in full, with the rest retrieved from reference TRBV2 and TRBJ2-3, is EPEVTQTPSHQVTQMGQEVILRCVPISNHLYFYWYRQILGQKVEFLVSFYNNEISEKSEIFDDQFSVERPDGSNFTLKIRSTKLEDSAMYFCASTEDGDRTDTQYFGPGTRLTVL.

This clonotype was seen only a few times. This rearrangement joins TRBV5-1 to TRBJ1-2; D is undetermined. This CDR3 is 14 amino acids long. The ends were cut back, 0 bases at V and 2 bases at J, with 8 bases in the middle. CDR1 and CDR2 (germline): SGHRS, YFSETQ. The CDR3 is CASSLASDNYGYTF. CDR3 nucleotide sequence: TGCGCCAGCAGCTTGGCATCGGACAACTATGGCTACACCTTC.

The table lists this clonotype with a few counts. The chain is built from TRBV7-6 and TRBJ1-4, with a weak D call TRBD1 (5 bases). V shed 3 bases and J shed 8 bases, with 13 bases lying between them. The CDR3 loop spans 14 amino acids. CDR1 is SGHVS and CDR2 is FNYEAQ in the germline V gene. The CDR3 sequence is CASSLGTDREKLFF. In DNA, the CDR3 is TGTGCCAGCAGCTTGGGGACTGACCGGGAAAAACTGTTTTTT.

This chain links TRBV4-2 with TRBJ2-1, with D maybe TRBD2 (7 bases). V shed 1 base and J shed 8 bases, with 18 bases lying between them. This CDR3 has 16 residues. The V gene's germline CDR1 is LGHNA and CDR2 YNFKEQ. CDR3 nucleotides: TGTGCCAGCAGCCAAGTTGAGGGGGGGCTAAGATATGAGCAGTTCTTC. Translation gives CASSQVEGGLRYEQFF.

This clonotype turned up a few times. The chain couples TRBV12-3 or TRBV12-4 to TRBJ1-5; D not certain. There are 14 residues in the CDR3. V lost 3 bases and J lost 7, with 13 bases in between. CDR3 coding DNA: TGTGCCAGCAGTTTGCTGCCTTCGTGGCAGCCCCAGCATTTT. This translates into CASSLLPSWQPQHF.

The CDR3 bases are TGTGCCAGCTCTAGGTGGCAGGGGGCGGGCGAGCAGTACTTC. Translation: CASSRWQGAGEQYF. The chain couples TRBV6-5 to TRBJ2-7; 8 bases align to TRBD1. Germline values: CDR1 MNHEY, CDR2 SVGAGI. The CDR3 is made up of 14 amino acids. Trimming at V came to 8 bases and at J to 6 bases, leaving 12 bases not matched to a gene.

This clonotype appeared a few times. This chain joins TRBV7-9 and TRBJ2-7; TRBD1 aligns across 9 bases. V was clipped by 5 bases and J by 0 bases; unmatched bases: 11. CDR3 size: 17 residues. Looked up from germline, CDR1 is SEHNR and CDR2 is FQNEAQ (reference sequence). CDR3 sequence reads: CASSPYPGQGHSYEQYF. DNA for the CDR3: TGTGCCAGCAGCCCTTACCCCGGACAGGGGCACTCCTACGAGCAGTACTTC.

This clonotype was seen a few times. The CDR3 region has the DNA TGTGCCAGCAGCGTAAGCAACAGGGTGGATTCACCCCTCCACTTT. As protein: CASSVSNRVDSPLHF. This sequence joins TRBV9 and TRBJ1-6, with TRBD1 as a possible D gene (6 bases). The ends were cut back, 1 base at V and 8 bases at J, with 13 bases in the middle. CDR1 and CDR2 (germline): SGDLS, YYNGEE. The CDR3 sequence is 15 residues long.

This clonotype was seen more than once but under ten times. The V call is TRBV9, the J call TRBJ2-2; 7 bases are a match to TRBD2. Germline V CDR1 and CDR2: SGDLS, YYNGEE. CDR3 size: 15 residues. V lost 2 bases and J lost 1; bases outside the gene matches: 2. The CDR3 DNA reads as TGTGCCAGCAGCGTGGGGGGGTGGAACACCGGGGAGCTGTTTTTT. This sequence encodes CASSVGGWNTGELFF.

The chain links TRBV10-2 to TRBJ2-2, with 7 bases identical to TRBD2. This CDR3 region has 15 residues. Per germline, CDR1 WSHSY and CDR2 SAAADI. The V gene end was trimmed by 8 bases and the J gene end by 5 bases; junction bases not matched to a gene: 11. The chain's CDR3 is CASQTSAIGTGELFF. DNA of the CDR3: TGCGCCAGCCAAACTAGCGCTATCGGGACCGGGGAGCTGTTTTTT.

The sample holds many counts of this clonotype. V is TRBV7-9 and J is TRBJ2-5; a weak D match, TRBD1 (6 bases). The CDR3 is 16 amino acids. V lost 5 bases, J lost 1 base, and 17 bases lay in between. Per the germline V gene, CDR1 is SEHNR and CDR2 is FQNEAQ (reference sequence). This CDR3 reads CASSPQQGWAQETQYF. The DNA of the CDR3 is TGTGCCAGCAGCCCCCAGCAGGGGTGGGCCCAAGAGACCCAGTACTTC.

This clonotype was observed many times. The rearrangement joins TRBV5-1 to TRBJ2-2; D remains unclear. CDR1 is SGHRS, CDR2 YFSETQ, per germline. CDR3 length equals 16 residues. V was cut by 0 bases and J by 0 bases, with 9 bases left in between. The CDR3 loop reads CASSLGRGANTGELFF. The CDR3 region has the DNA TGCGCCAGCAGCTTGGGGCGAGGAGCGAACACCGGGGAGCTGTTTTTT. Supplemented by reference TRBV5-1 and TRBJ2-2, the full variable domain reads KAGVTQTPRYLIKTRGQQVTLSCSPISGHRSVSWYQQTPGQGLQFLFEYFSETQRNKGNFPGRFSGRQFSNSRSEMNVSTLELGDSALYLCASSLGRGANTGELFFGEGSRLTVL.

V is TRBV4-3 and J is TRBJ1-4; D remains ambiguous. Germline loops: CDR1 LGHNA, CDR2 YSLEER. The CDR3 is made up of 15 amino acids. Trimming removed 7 bases at V and 7 bases at J, with 19 bases between. The CDR3 region has the DNA TGCGCCAGCAACAAGAGATACCTATCGGGTGAAAAACTGTTTTTT. Its translation: CASNKRYLSGEKLFF.

The CDR3 coding sequence is TGTGCCAGCAGTGCTCGACAGGTCACCAAAAACATTCAGTACTTC. Its protein product is CASSARQVTKNIQYF. The chain uses TRBV2 and TRBJ2-4; D may be TRBD1 (6 bases). The germline CDR1 and CDR2 sequences are SNHLY and FYNNEI. The germline V and J ends were trimmed by 4 bases and 2 bases, with 12 bases remaining between them. The CDR3 has 15 residues.